The rows below give T cell receptor beta chains drawn from one sample of a study of blood T cell repertoires in COVID-19. The assay was immunoSEQ multiplex PCR, and TCRdb's table has in-frame clones only and misses some. The sample includes roughly 80,000 clones, more than 65% of them seen just once. The specimen sequenced was peripheral blood. Every receptor here comes from a man older than 75 with acute or convalescent COVID-19. The conserved cysteine and the conserved F or W are not part of the CDR3 here. A D gene is named only where the DNA matches it firmly. Rows may omit the clone size; those that give it use once, few, many or a size class.

CDR3 protein,D gene,V gene,J gene,clone size
ASSQAGFQSLH,NA,TRBV4-1,TRBJ1-6,NA
ASSFQGSYEQY,NA,TRBV5-1,TRBJ2-7,NA
ASSRQGGNTEAF,TRBD1,TRBV3-1/TRBV3-2,TRBJ1-1,few
ASTRGLAGGELTDTQY,TRBD2,TRBV3-1/TRBV3-2,TRBJ2-3,NA
ASSLAGTGVYEQF,TRBD1,TRBV7-6,TRBJ2-1,NA
ASSSGTTGGETQY,NA,TRBV5-1,TRBJ2-5,once
ANRGGDSGHTDTQY,NA,TRBV7-5,TRBJ2-3,NA
ASSHTALGGASYEQY,NA,TRBV3-1/TRBV3-2,TRBJ2-7,NA
ASSPGTGLTNEKLF,TRBD1,TRBV5-1,TRBJ1-4,few
ASSSTRTGETYGYT,TRBD1,TRBV7-2,TRBJ1-2,NA
ASSAPGRRETQY,NA,TRBV11-1,TRBJ2-5,NA
AWSAGSHQPQH,NA,TRBV30,TRBJ1-5,NA
ASSRTSGPYEQY,TRBD2,TRBV6-5,TRBJ2-7,NA
ASATDNMNTEAF,NA,TRBV12-5,TRBJ1-1,NA
ASSGGLMNTEAF,NA,TRBV18,TRBJ1-1,NA
ASSTDLPPRAF,NA,TRBV3-1/TRBV3-2,TRBJ1-1,NA
ASSSPGQASATNEKLF,TRBD1,TRBV7-9,TRBJ1-4,NA
ASSQDLLTGDYGYT,TRBD1,TRBV4-2,TRBJ1-2,NA
ASGLVLRRGGETQY,TRBD2,TRBV12-5,TRBJ2-5,NA
ASSYTGGDTEAF,NA,TRBV2,TRBJ1-1,NA
ASKTWDSNTEAF,TRBD1,TRBV6-5,TRBJ1-1,NA
ASSLDSNYGYT,NA,TRBV18,TRBJ1-2,NA
ASGPSQGSPQH,NA,TRBV12-5,TRBJ1-5,NA
ASSLTSGGLGELF,TRBD2,TRBV11-2,TRBJ2-2,NA
ASSGWTGSNEQF,TRBD1,TRBV7-9,TRBJ2-1,NA
ASSSSGQGAREKLF,TRBD1,TRBV28,TRBJ1-4,NA
ASTTGAQITNYGYT,TRBD1,TRBV7-8,TRBJ1-2,NA
ASSWNREGEQY,NA,TRBV6-6,TRBJ2-7,NA
ASSENRDKETQY,NA,TRBV2,TRBJ2-5,NA
ASSATGAGANVLT,TRBD1,TRBV7-3,TRBJ2-6,NA
ASSLESLRGLGNQPQH,TRBD1,TRBV5-6,TRBJ1-5,NA
ASSPRGTATNEKLF,NA,TRBV4-1,TRBJ1-4,NA
ASSLRSGTGSSGNTIY,TRBD1,TRBV5-1,TRBJ1-3,NA
ASSPSGTGGEKLF,TRBD1,TRBV7-8,TRBJ1-4,NA
ASSPPGQGARTGELF,TRBD1,TRBV18,TRBJ2-2,NA
ASSYSQGAYEQY,TRBD1,TRBV6-2/TRBV6-3,TRBJ2-7,NA
ASSYYRDTDTQY,NA,TRBV7-8,TRBJ2-3,NA
ASSEAQGAQPQH,TRBD1,TRBV6-1,TRBJ1-5,NA
ASSSRLAGGPNEQF,TRBD2,TRBV27,TRBJ2-1,NA
ASSFEGAGSDTQY,TRBD1,TRBV5-4,TRBJ2-3,NA
ASSPWTGLSGANVLT,TRBD1,TRBV14,TRBJ2-6,NA
ASSQGRYEQY,NA,TRBV3-1/TRBV3-2,TRBJ2-7,NA
ASSFIRGTSYEQY,NA,TRBV7-8,TRBJ2-7,NA
ASSTAGQLRYNSPLH,NA,TRBV5-4,TRBJ1-6,once
ASSPGQVTGELF,TRBD1,TRBV7-3,TRBJ2-2,once
ASSLVAATNEKLF,NA,TRBV7-8,TRBJ1-4,NA
ASSGQGREKLF,TRBD1,TRBV19,TRBJ1-4,NA
ASSHRTSGGGEQF,TRBD2,TRBV3-1/TRBV3-2,TRBJ2-1,NA
ASSDAGQGLIEAF,TRBD1,TRBV6-1,TRBJ1-1,NA
ASTPTSSGGELF,NA,TRBV5-4,TRBJ2-2,NA
ASSIAGGLTDTQY,TRBD2,TRBV10-2,TRBJ2-3,NA